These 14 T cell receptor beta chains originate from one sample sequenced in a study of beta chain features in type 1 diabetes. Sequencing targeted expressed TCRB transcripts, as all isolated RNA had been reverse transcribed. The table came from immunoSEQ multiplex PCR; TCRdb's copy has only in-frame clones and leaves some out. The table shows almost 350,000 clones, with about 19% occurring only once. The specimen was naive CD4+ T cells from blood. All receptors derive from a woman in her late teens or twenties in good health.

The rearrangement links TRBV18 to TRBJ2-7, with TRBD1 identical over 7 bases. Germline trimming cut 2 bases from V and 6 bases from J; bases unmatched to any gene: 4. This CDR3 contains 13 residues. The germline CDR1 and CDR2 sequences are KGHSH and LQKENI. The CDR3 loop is CASSPGTAVEQYF. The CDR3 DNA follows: TGTGCCAGCTCACCAGGGACAGCAGTCGAGCAGTACTTC.

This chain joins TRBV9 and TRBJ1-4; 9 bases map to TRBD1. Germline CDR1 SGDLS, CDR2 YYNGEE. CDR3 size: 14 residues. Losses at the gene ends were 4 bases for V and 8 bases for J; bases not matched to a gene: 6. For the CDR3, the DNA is TGTGCCAGCAGCCCAGGGACAGGGCCCGAAAAACTGTTTTTT. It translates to CASSPGTGPEKLFF.

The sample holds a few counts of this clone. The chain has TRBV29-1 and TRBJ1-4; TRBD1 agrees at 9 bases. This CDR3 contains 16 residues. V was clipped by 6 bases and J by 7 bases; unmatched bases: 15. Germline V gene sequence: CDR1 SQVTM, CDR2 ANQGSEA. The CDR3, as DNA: TGCAGCGTCTCATCGACAGGGGGAGTGGTGGGTGAAAAACTGTTTTTT. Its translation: CSVSSTGGVVGEKLFF.

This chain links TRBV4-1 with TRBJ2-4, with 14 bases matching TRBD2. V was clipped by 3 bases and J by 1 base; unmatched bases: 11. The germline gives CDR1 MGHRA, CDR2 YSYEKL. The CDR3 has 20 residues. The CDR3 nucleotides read TGCGCCAGCAGCCAGGGGGGACTAGCGGGGGCCGTGGGGGCCAAAAACATTCAGTACTTC. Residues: CASSQGGLAGAVGAKNIQYF.

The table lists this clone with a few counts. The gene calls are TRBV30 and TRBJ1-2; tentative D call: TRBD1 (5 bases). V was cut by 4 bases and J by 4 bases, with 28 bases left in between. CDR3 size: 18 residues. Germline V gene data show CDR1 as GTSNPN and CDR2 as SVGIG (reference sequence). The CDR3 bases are TGTGCCTGGAACCGCCGGGGGGGGGACCATCAACCTGGCTATGGCTACACCTTC. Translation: CAWNRRGGDHQPGYGYTF.

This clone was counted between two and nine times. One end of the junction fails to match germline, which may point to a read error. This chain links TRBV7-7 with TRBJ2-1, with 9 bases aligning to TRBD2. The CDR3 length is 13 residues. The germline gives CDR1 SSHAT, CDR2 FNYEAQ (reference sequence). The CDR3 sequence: CASSPRLAERQFF. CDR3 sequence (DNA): TGTGCTAGCAGCCCCCGACTAGCGGAGAGGCAGTTCTTC. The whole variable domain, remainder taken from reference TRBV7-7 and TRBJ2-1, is GAGVSQSPRYKVTKRGQDVTLRCDPISSHATLYWYQQALGQGPEFLTYFNYEAQPDKSGLPSDRFSAERPEGSISTLTIQRTEQRDSAMYRCASSPRLAERQFFGPGTRLTVL.

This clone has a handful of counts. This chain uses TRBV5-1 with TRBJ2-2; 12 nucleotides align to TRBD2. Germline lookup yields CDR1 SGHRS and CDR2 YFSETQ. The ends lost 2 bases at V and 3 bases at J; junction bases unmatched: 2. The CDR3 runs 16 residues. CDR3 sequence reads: CASSLWTSGDTGELFF. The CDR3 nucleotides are TGCGCCAGCAGCTTATGGACTAGCGGGGACACCGGGGAGCTGTTTTTT.

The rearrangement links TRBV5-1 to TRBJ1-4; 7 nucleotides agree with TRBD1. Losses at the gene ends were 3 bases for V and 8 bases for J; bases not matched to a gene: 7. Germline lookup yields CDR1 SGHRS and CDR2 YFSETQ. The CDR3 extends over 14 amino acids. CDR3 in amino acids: CASSSTTGWEKLFF. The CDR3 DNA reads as TGCGCCAGCAGCTCGACGACAGGGTGGGAAAAACTGTTTTTT.

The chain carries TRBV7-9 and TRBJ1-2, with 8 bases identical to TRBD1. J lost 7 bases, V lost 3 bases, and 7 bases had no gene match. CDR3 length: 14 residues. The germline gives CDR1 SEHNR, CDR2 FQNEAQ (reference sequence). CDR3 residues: CASSFGQGAGGYTF. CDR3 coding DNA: TGTGCCAGCAGCTTCGGGCAGGGGGCAGGTGGCTACACCTTC.

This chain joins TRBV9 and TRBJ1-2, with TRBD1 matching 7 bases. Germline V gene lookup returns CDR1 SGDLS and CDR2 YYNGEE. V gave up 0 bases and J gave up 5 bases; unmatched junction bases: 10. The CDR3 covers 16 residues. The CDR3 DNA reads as TGTGCCAGCAGCGTAGCCCCCCGGACAGGATTGTATGGCTACACCTTC. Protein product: CASSVAPRTGLYGYTF.

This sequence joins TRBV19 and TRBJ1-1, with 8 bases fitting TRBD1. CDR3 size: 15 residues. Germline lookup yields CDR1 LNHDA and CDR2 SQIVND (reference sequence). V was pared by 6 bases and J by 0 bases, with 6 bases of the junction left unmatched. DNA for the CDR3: TGTGCCAGTAGGTTATACAGGGGGTTGAACACTGAAGCTTTCTTT. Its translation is CASRLYRGLNTEAFF.

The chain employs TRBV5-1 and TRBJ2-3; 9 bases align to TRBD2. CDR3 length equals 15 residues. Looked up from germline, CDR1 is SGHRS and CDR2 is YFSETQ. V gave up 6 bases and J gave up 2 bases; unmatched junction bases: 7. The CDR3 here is CASTSSGGTTDTQYF. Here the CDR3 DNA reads TGCGCCAGCACTTCCAGCGGGGGGACCACAGATACGCAGTATTTT. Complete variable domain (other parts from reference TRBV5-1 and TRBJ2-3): KAGVTQTPRYLIKTRGQQVTLSCSPISGHRSVSWYQQTPGQGLQFLFEYFSETQRNKGNFPGRFSGRQFSNSRSEMNVSTLELGDSALYLCASTSSGGTTDTQYFGPGTRLTVL.

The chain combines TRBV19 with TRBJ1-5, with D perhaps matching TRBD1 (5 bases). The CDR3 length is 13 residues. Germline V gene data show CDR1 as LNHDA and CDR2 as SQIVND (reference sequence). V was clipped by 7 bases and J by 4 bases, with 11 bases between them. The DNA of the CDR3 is TGTGCCAGTACCCCAAGGGGAAATCAGCCCCAGCATTTT. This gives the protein CASTPRGNQPQHF. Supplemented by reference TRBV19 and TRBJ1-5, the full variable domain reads DGGITQSPKYLFRKEGQNVTLSCEQNLNHDAMYWYRQDPGQGLRLIYYSQIVNDFQKGDIAEGYSVSREKKESFPLTVTSAQKNPTAFYLCASTPRGNQPQHFGDGTRLSIL.

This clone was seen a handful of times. Here the CDR3 DNA reads TGTGCCAGTAGTGATGACAGGGTTGTGTATGGCTACACCTTC. Amino acid sequence: CASSDDRVVYGYTF. The chain couples TRBV19 to TRBJ1-2; 7 bases line up with TRBD1. The CDR3 has 14 amino acids. Germline loops: CDR1 LNHDA, CDR2 SQIVND (reference sequence). V was clipped by 5 bases and J by 5 bases; unmatched bases: 8.